This T cell receptor (beta chain) derives from a study of cytomegalovirus exposure and HLA in healthy donors. Study observations and caveats: By HLA locus, TCR association rates varied in a later analysis, with DRB1 showing the most and HLA-C the fewest. Through in vitro validation, a few CMV-associated chains were shown to be specific for CMV antigens. The authors enumerated 164 TCR beta chains as linked to cytomegalovirus.

The PCR was carried out with 60 Vbeta primers and 13 Jbeta primers. The method was immunoSEQ multiplex PCR; TCRdb's version includes in-frame clones alone and lacks a portion of them. The table lists tens of thousands of clones, around 70% of them singletons. In nominal health when sampled, donors likely had unrecorded immune exposures nonetheless. This CDR3 is built from 17 residues. V dropped 8 bases and J dropped 1; count of bases not matched to a gene: 16. Germline V gene lookup returns CDR1 SEHNR and CDR2 FQNEAQ (reference sequence). To note about this clone: The antigen is unknown.

This receptor was taken from a middle-aged man in good health and CMV-seropositive. The sample comprised PBMCs. The chain couples TRBV7-9 to TRBJ1-1, with 7 bases identical to TRBD1. The DNA of the CDR3 is TGTGCCAGCGCCTGTGAGGGCAGGGGGGAACAGAACACTGAAGCTTTCTTT. Protein product: CASACEGRGEQNTEAFF. Full variable domain (rest looked up from reference TRBV7-9 and TRBJ1-1): DTGVSQNPRHKITKRGQNVTFRCDPISEHNRLYWYRQTLGQGPEFLTYFQNEAQLEKSRLLSDRFSAERPKGSFSTLEIQRTEQGDSAMYLCASACEGRGEQNTEAFFGQGTRLTVV.